A single sample gave rise to the 30 T cell receptor beta chains below, sequenced in a study of blood T cell repertoires in COVID-19. The method was immunoSEQ multiplex PCR; TCRdb's version includes in-frame clones alone and lacks a portion of them. The sample includes tens of thousands of clones, 86% of them seen just once. Source material: peripheral blood. The receptors derive from a man in his forties or fifties with active COVID-19.

In regard to this clone: The junction departs from the called germline gene at one end, perhaps through a read error. V is TRBV11-3 and J is TRBJ1-1, with unresolved D. The germline CDR1 and CDR2 sequences are SGHNT and YENEEA. This CDR3 comprises 13 residues. Here the CDR3 reads CASSLEQTTEAFF. CDR3 coding DNA: TGTGCCAGCAGCCTAGAACAGACCACTGAAGCTTTCTTT.

The rearrangement joins TRBV27 to TRBJ1-5, with D perhaps TRBD1 (5 bases). Trimming cost V 3 bases and J 1 base, with 7 bases left between them. Germline V gene sequence: CDR1 MNHEY, CDR2 SMNVEV (reference sequence). The CDR3 is made up of 14 amino acids. CDR3 in DNA: TGTGCCAGCAGTTTTAGGGGAAGCAATCAGCCCCAGCATTTT. Translated: CASSFRGSNQPQHF.

V usage is TRBV27 and J usage is TRBJ2-7, with D possibly TRBD1 on 5 matching bases. V lost 4 bases, J lost 6 bases, and 22 bases lay in between. The germline V gene has CDR1 MNHEY and CDR2 SMNVEV (reference sequence). The CDR3 extends over 16 amino acids. The CDR3 loop reads CASSSFNRRANGEQYF. The CDR3 bases are TGTGCCAGCAGTTCATTTAACCGCAGGGCGAATGGCGAGCAGTACTTC.

The CDR3 DNA sequence: TGTGCCAGTAGTATCCCCAGGGGGCAGAATGGCTACACCTTC. Translated: CASSIPRGQNGYTF. The chain joins TRBV19 to TRBJ1-2, with TRBD1 matching 8 bases. Germline V gives CDR1 LNHDA, CDR2 SQIVND (reference sequence). Trimming took 3 bases from V and 6 from J; bases not matched to a gene: 6. This CDR3 has 14 amino acids.

CDR3 nucleotide sequence: TGTGCCAGCAGCTTTGGTGCTAGCGATCGCCAAGAGACCCAGTACTTC. This encodes CASSFGASDRQETQYF. J is TRBJ2-5 and V is TRBV7-2, with D possibly matching TRBD2 (6 bases). CDR1 is SGHTA, CDR2 FQGNSA, per germline. The CDR3 spans 16 residues. V was trimmed by 3 bases and J by 1 base, leaving 15 bases between them. The entire variable domain, with the rest obtained from reference TRBV7-2 and TRBJ2-5, is as follows: GAGVSQSPSNKVTEKGKDVELRCDPISGHTALYWYRQSLGQGLEFLIYFQGNSAPDKSGLPSDRFSAERTGGSVSTLTIQRTQQEDSAVYLCASSFGASDRQETQYFGPGTRLLVL.

This chain connects TRBV18 to TRBJ1-4; TRBD1 matches 11 bases. Germline values: CDR1 KGHSH, CDR2 LQKENI. The CDR3 covers 14 residues. The trim removed 6 bases at V and 8 bases at J, leaving 5 bases unmatched. CDR3 residues: CASSNRDRGEKLFF. CDR3 nucleotide sequence: TGTGCCAGCTCGAACCGGGACAGGGGGGAAAAACTGTTTTTT.

The chain has TRBV2 and TRBJ2-7, with 10 nucleotides matching TRBD1. This CDR3 region has 14 residues. Germline CDR1 and CDR2: SNHLY and FYNNEI. Trimming removed 10 bases from V and 2 bases from J; junction bases left unmatched: 8. The CDR3 sequence is CATERDRGAYEQYF. The CDR3 coding sequence is TGTGCCACCGAACGGGACAGGGGTGCCTACGAGCAGTACTTC. The whole variable domain, remainder taken from reference TRBV2 and TRBJ2-7, is EPEVTQTPSHQVTQMGQEVILRCVPISNHLYFYWYRQILGQKVEFLVSFYNNEISEKSEIFDDQFSVERPDGSNFTLKIRSTKLEDSAMYFCATERDRGAYEQYFGPGTRLTVT.

This clone has more than one count but fewer than ten. V gene TRBV5-1 combines with J gene TRBJ2-7, with 7 bases matching TRBD2. Germline CDR1 reads SGHRS; CDR2 reads YFSETQ. The CDR3 is 14 residues long. Unmatched junction bases numbered 4, after V lost 4 bases and J lost 0 bases. The CDR3 loop reads CASSAGTTSYEQYF. In DNA, the CDR3 is TGCGCCAGCAGCGCCGGGACTACCTCCTACGAGCAGTACTTC.

CDR3 coding DNA: TGTGCCAGTAGTCTACCCCGGACAGGGGCGATTGGCTACACCTTC. Protein product: CASSLPRTGAIGYTF. The chain links TRBV19 to TRBJ1-2; 9 nucleotides agree with TRBD1. The V and J ends lost 5 bases and 7 bases, in that order; junction bases with no gene match: 11. The CDR3 spans 15 residues. CDR1 LNHDA and CDR2 SQIVND come from the germline V gene (reference sequence).

The chain employs TRBV18 and TRBJ2-2; 10 bases are a match to TRBD2. V lost 4 bases and J lost 8; bases outside the gene matches: 25. CDR3 length equals 21 residues. Looked up from germline, CDR1 is KGHSH and CDR2 is LQKENI. The CDR3 DNA sequence: TGTGCCAGCTCACTCCGACACGCCGGTACTAGCGGGGCGAACCGCGGAGGGGAGCTGTTTTTT. Protein sequence: CASSLRHAGTSGANRGGELFF.

V is TRBV5-1 and J is TRBJ2-2, with 11 nucleotides matching TRBD2. V lost 0 bases and J lost 4; bases outside the gene matches: 11. There are 19 residues in the CDR3. CDR1 and CDR2 from the germline V gene are SGHRS and YFSETQ. CDR3 sequence reads: CASSLAWSSGGDLTGELFF. CDR3 nucleotides: TGCGCCAGCAGCTTGGCCTGGAGTAGCGGGGGGGACCTCACCGGGGAGCTGTTTTTT.

The V call is TRBV24-1, the J call TRBJ2-3; 8 bases line up with TRBD1. Germline V gene sequence: CDR1 KGHDR, CDR2 SFDVKD. Trimming at V came to 5 bases and at J to 5 bases, leaving 11 bases not matched to a gene. CDR3 length: 16 residues. The CDR3 DNA reads TGTGCCACCAGTGGGCAAGGACAGGGTGATATAGATACGCAGTATTTT. It encodes CATSGQGQGDIDTQYF.

The chain joins TRBV19 to TRBJ2-7; tentative D call: TRBD2 (7 bases). The CDR3 covers 14 residues. Per the germline V gene, CDR1 is LNHDA and CDR2 is SQIVND (reference sequence). V shed 1 base and J shed 2 bases, with 9 bases lying between them. The DNA of the CDR3 is TGTGCCAGTAGTATAGGGGGGGGGCCCTACGAGCAGTACTTC. Protein product: CASSIGGGPYEQYF. Looking up the rest from reference TRBV19 and TRBJ2-7 gives the full variable domain: DGGITQSPKYLFRKEGQNVTLSCEQNLNHDAMYWYRQDPGQGLRLIYYSQIVNDFQKGDIAEGYSVSREKKESFPLTVTSAQKNPTAFYLCASSIGGGPYEQYFGPGTRLTVT.

This clone has only one observation. This rearrangement joins TRBV5-6 to TRBJ1-2, with 9 bases aligning to TRBD1. V trimming: 4 bases; J trimming: 0 bases; junction bases outside the gene matches: 7. In germline, CDR1 is SGHDT, CDR2 YYEEEE. The CDR3 has 16 amino acids. DNA of the CDR3: TGTGCCAGCAGCGTTTTACAGGGGGCCGCTAACTATGGCTACACCTTC. Its protein product is CASSVLQGAANYGYTF.

The V call is TRBV5-1, the J call TRBJ2-1, with 10 positions matching TRBD2. V trimming: 4 bases; J trimming: 4 bases; junction bases outside the gene matches: 5. This CDR3 has 15 residues. The germline CDR1 and CDR2 sequences are SGHRS and YFSETQ. CDR3: CASSAVAGGYNEQFF. The CDR3 region has the DNA TGCGCCAGCAGCGCGGTAGCGGGAGGATACAATGAGCAGTTCTTC. Supplemented by reference TRBV5-1 and TRBJ2-1, the full variable domain reads KAGVTQTPRYLIKTRGQQVTLSCSPISGHRSVSWYQQTPGQGLQFLFEYFSETQRNKGNFPGRFSGRQFSNSRSEMNVSTLELGDSALYLCASSAVAGGYNEQFFGPGTRLTVL.

Only a few counts were recorded for this clone. The V call is TRBV5-8, the J call TRBJ2-7, with D possibly matching TRBD1 (6 bases). The CDR3 has 14 amino acids. Germline V gene lookup returns CDR1 SGHTS and CDR2 YDEGEE. Trimming removed 3 bases at V and 6 bases at J, with 16 bases between. CDR3 bases: TGTGCCAGCAGCTCCAGACAGGCTCTACGCGAGCAGTACTTC. It is translated as CASSSRQALREQYF.

This clone was seen a few times. This sequence joins TRBV3-1 (or the pseudogene TRBV3-2) and TRBJ2-7; D gene ambiguous. Germline CDR1 LGHDT, CDR2 YNNKEL (reference sequence). Trimming pared 1 base from V and 1 base from J, leaving 8 bases between. The CDR3 is 14 amino acids. DNA of the CDR3: TGTGCCAGCAGCCAAGCCCCGACTTCCTACGAGCAGTACTTC. It translates to CASSQAPTSYEQYF.

V and J are TRBV7-5 and TRBJ2-7; the table's D call TRBD1 went unverified against the DNA. TRBV7-5 is classified as a pseudogene. The CDR3 is 13 amino acids. This CDR3 is CVRSPQGSPEQYF. CDR3 coding DNA: TGTGTCAGAAGCCCCCAGGGGTCCCCCGAGCAGTACTTC.

This chain links TRBV4-1 with TRBJ2-7; the D is unclear. The CDR3 totals 16 residues. V gave up 0 bases and J gave up 2 bases, with 14 bases separating them. Germline CDR1 is MGHRA and CDR2 is YSYEKL. The CDR3: CASSQDAMGRPYEQYF. Written as DNA, the CDR3 is TGCGCCAGCAGCCAAGATGCGATGGGCAGACCCTACGAGCAGTACTTC.

The V call is TRBV30, the J call TRBJ2-7; TRBD1 matches 7 bases. This CDR3 spans 15 amino acids. From germline, CDR1 is GTSNPN and CDR2 SVGIG (reference sequence). The V and J ends lost 0 bases and 2 bases, in that order; junction bases with no gene match: 7. As DNA, the CDR3 is TGTGCCTGGAGTGTATTTGAAGGGGGCGCCTACGAGCAGTACTTC. It translates to CAWSVFEGGAYEQYF.

V and J are TRBV3-1 (or the pseudogene TRBV3-2) and TRBJ2-3; possible D gene TRBD2, 5 bases. Germline values: CDR1 LGHDT, CDR2 YNNKEL (reference sequence). Trimming removed 0 bases at V and 2 bases at J, with 12 bases between. There are 16 residues in the CDR3. CDR3 DNA sequence: TGTGCCAGCAGCCAAGATATCGTGACTATCACAGATACGCAGTATTTT. Its translation is CASSQDIVTITDTQYF.

This clone was counted a few times. The rearrangement joins TRBV7-2 to TRBJ1-5, with D possibly matching TRBD1 (5 bases). The V gene's germline CDR1 is SGHTA and CDR2 FQGNSA. The CDR3 has 11 residues. V lost 5 bases and J 12 bases, leaving 11 bases between the germline ends. The CDR3 loop is CASSLGGDQHF. The DNA for the CDR3 is TGTGCCAGCAGCCTGGGAGGGGACCAGCATTTT.

The chain combines TRBV19 with TRBJ1-1; D is unresolved. The length of the CDR3 is 12 residues. Germline V gene data show CDR1 as LNHDA and CDR2 as SQIVND (reference sequence). Trimming took off 4 bases at V and 4 bases at J, with 7 bases between the two ends. The CDR3: CASSRKLTEAFF. The CDR3 DNA follows: TGTGCCAGTAGTAGAAAGCTCACTGAAGCTTTCTTT.

The genes are TRBV6-6 and TRBJ2-7; the match to TRBD1 covers 8 bases. The CDR3 is made up of 16 amino acids. From germline, CDR1 is MNHNY and CDR2 SVGAGI (reference sequence). The J segment lost 4 bases and the V segment lost 6 bases, leaving 14 bases of the junction unmatched. The CDR3 nucleotides read TGTGCCAGCAGCCACCGGGACAGGACGGGTCCGTACGAGCAGTACTTC. Encoded protein: CASSHRDRTGPYEQYF.

This chain joins TRBV5-1 and TRBJ2-5; D might be TRBD1 (5 bases). CDR3 length equals 13 residues. Germline CDR1 is SGHRS and CDR2 is YFSETQ. Trimming took off 9 bases at V and 1 base at J, with 13 bases between the two ends. The CDR3 here is CATSVQGQETQYF. The DNA for the CDR3 is TGCGCCACCTCTGTGCAGGGCCAAGAGACCCAGTACTTC.

The CDR3 sequence: CASSWGNRATSTDTQYF. CDR3 DNA: TGTGCCAGCAGTTGGGGGAACAGGGCCACTAGCACAGATACGCAGTATTTT. The chain uses TRBV27 and TRBJ2-3; possibly TRBD1 for D (6 bases). This CDR3 has 17 amino acids. Trimming left V 4 bases short and J 0 bases short, with 17 bases between. Germline values: CDR1 MNHEY, CDR2 SMNVEV (reference sequence).

The rearrangement links TRBV27 to TRBJ1-1; D gene uncertain. V was trimmed by 7 bases and J by 11 bases, leaving 14 bases between them. The CDR3 runs 11 residues. Germline V gene lookup returns CDR1 MNHEY and CDR2 SMNVEV (reference sequence). The CDR3 sequence: CASNSGRGAFF. The CDR3 nucleotides read TGTGCCAGCAACTCCGGACGAGGGGCTTTCTTT.

The V call is TRBV7-3, the J call TRBJ2-3, with D possibly being TRBD1 (5 bases). The CDR3 loop spans 14 amino acids. The V and J ends lost 2 bases and 6 bases respectively, with 12 bases between them. CDR1 SGHTA and CDR2 FQGTGA come from the germline V gene. The CDR3 is CASSLLRVGDTQYF. The CDR3, as DNA: TGTGCCAGCAGCTTACTCAGGGTAGGGGATACGCAGTATTTT. The full variable domain, completed using reference TRBV7-3 and TRBJ2-3, is GAGVSQTPSNKVTEKGKYVELRCDPISGHTALYWYRQSLGQGPEFLIYFQGTGAADDSGLPNDRFFAVRPEGSVSTLKIQRTERGDSAVYLCASSLLRVGDTQYFGPGTRLTVL.

A few counts support this clone. The chain joins TRBV9 to TRBJ1-5; 7 bases align to TRBD1. With 3 bases clipped from V and 3 bases from J, the junction kept 3 bases outside the gene matches. The CDR3 spans 14 residues. CDR1 and CDR2 from the germline V gene are SGDLS and YYNGEE. CDR3 sequence: CASSDGTDNQPQHF. For the CDR3, the DNA is TGTGCCAGCAGCGATGGGACAGACAATCAGCCCCAGCATTTT.

The chain combines TRBV7-6 with TRBJ1-1, with 8 bases that match TRBD1. Germline V lookup: CDR1 SGHVS, CDR2 FNYEAQ. V gave up 5 bases and J gave up 0 bases; unmatched junction bases: 2. The CDR3 is made up of 14 amino acids. The CDR3 DNA is TGTGCCAGCAGCGTGGGACAGGTGAACACTGAAGCTTTCTTT. Its translation is CASSVGQVNTEAFF.